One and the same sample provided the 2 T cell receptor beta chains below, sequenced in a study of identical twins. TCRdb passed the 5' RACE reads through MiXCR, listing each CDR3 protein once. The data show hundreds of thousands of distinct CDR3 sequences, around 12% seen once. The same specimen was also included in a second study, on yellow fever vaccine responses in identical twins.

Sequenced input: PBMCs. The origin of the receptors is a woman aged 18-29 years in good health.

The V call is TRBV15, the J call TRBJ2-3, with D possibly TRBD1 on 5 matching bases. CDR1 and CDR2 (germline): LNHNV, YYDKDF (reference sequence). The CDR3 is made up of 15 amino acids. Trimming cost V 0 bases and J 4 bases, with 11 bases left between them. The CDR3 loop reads CATSRDRAGADTQYF. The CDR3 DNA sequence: TGTGCCACCAGCAGAGACAGGGCCGGAGCAGATACGCAGTATTTT.

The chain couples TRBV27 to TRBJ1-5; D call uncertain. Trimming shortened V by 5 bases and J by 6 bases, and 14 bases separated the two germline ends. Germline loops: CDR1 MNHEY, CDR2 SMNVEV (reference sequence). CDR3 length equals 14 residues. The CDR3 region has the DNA TGTGCCAGCAGTGCGGACGGTAATAGTCAGCCCCAGCATTTT. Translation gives CASSADGNSQPQHF.